This is a list of T cell receptor beta chains from one sample in a study of T cell clonotyping in hematopoietic cell transplantation. Using immunoSEQ multiplex PCR, the repertoire was profiled, and TCRdb retains in-frame clones only, with some absent. Here the sample spans roughly 5,700 clones, about 80% being singletons. The sequencing here drew on PBMCs, taken 100 days after allogeneic stem cell transplant. Receptors originate from a male patient in his forties or fifties who had an allogeneic stem cell transplant from an unrelated donor, so the T cells may come from the graft donor. Some clones in this sample may be carry-over from other donors' samples. Each CDR3 is given with its conserved first and last residue. The order of the fields is J gene, clone size, D gene, V gene, CDR3 protein, CDR3 DNA. A D gene is named only where the DNA matches it firmly. Clone size is given for some rows only: seen once, a few or many times, or a class if the clone is expanded.

TRBJ2-2 once TRBD1 TRBV6-5 CASSPDRGSTGELFF TGTGCCAGCAGTCCCGACAGGGGAAGCACCGGGGAGCTGTTTTTT
TRBJ1-5 - - TRBV19 CASSYRGIQPQHF TGTGCCAGTAGTTATAGGGGAATTCAGCCCCAGCATTTT
TRBJ2-7 - - TRBV13 CASSLGLEGYEQYF TGTGCCAGCAGCTTAGGGCTAGAGGGTTACGAGCAGTACTTC
TRBJ2-3 - - TRBV6-6 CATSGSTDTQYF TGTGCCACCAGCGGCAGCACAGATACGCAGTATTTT
TRBJ1-1 medium-sized - TRBV6-5 CASSYGGEGTEAFF TGTGCCAGCAGTTACGGCGGGGAGGGCACTGAAGCTTTCTTT
TRBJ2-7 - - TRBV6-5 CASSSRVYEQYF TGTGCCAGCAGCTCCAGGGTCTACGAGCAGTACTTC
TRBJ2-5 once - TRBV28 CASSLWGTRETQYF TGTGCCAGCAGTTTATGGGGTACTCGGGAGACCCAGTACTTC
TRBJ2-5 few - TRBV5-4 CASTLTPGETQYF TGTGCCAGCACCCTTACCCCGGGGGAGACCCAGTACTTC
TRBJ1-5 - TRBD1 TRBV29-1 CSVGQGDQPQHF TGCAGCGTTGGACAGGGGGATCAGCCCCAGCATTTT
TRBJ1-1 - - TRBV30 CAWSHSQQAFF TGTGCCTGGAGTCACTCTCAACAAGCTTTCTTT
TRBJ2-3 - TRBD2 TRBV25-1 CASSGTSGSYDTQYF TGTGCCAGCAGTGGAACTAGCGGGAGTTACGATACGCAGTATTTT
TRBJ1-1 - - TRBV13 CASSLGVGDTEAFF TGTGCCAGCAGCTTAGGGGTTGGAGACACTGAAGCTTTCTTT
TRBJ2-7 - - TRBV30 CAWSRTYEQYF TGTGCCTGGAGTCGGACGTACGAGCAGTACTTC
TRBJ2-3 - TRBD2 TRBV9 CASSVPRGGGAVDTQYF TGTGCCAGCAGCGTCCCAAGGGGCGGGGGGGCAGTAGATACGCAGTATTTT
TRBJ1-5 few TRBD1 TRBV9 CASSTGLGGNQPQHF TGTGCCAGCTCGACAGGGTTGGGTGGCAATCAGCCCCAGCATTTT
TRBJ1-2 - TRBD1 TRBV4-3 CASARDRLYYGYTF TGCGCCAGCGCCCGGGACAGGTTATACTATGGCTACACCTTC
TRBJ2-1 - - TRBV5-1 CASSSTLVREQFF TGCGCCAGCAGCTCTACGTTGGTACGGGAGCAGTTCTTC
TRBJ1-2 - - TRBV30 CAWTYAGAGAYGYTF TGTGCCTGGACTTACGCAGGGGCAGGGGCGTATGGCTACACCTTC
TRBJ1-5 - TRBD1 TRBV2 CASKGRGPQPQHF TGTGCCAGCAAGGGCAGGGGGCCTCAGCCCCAGCATTTT
TRBJ1-1 - TRBD1 TRBV5-6 CASSLQGAGVMNTEAFF TGTGCCAGCAGCTTGCAGGGGGCGGGAGTTATGAACACTGAAGCTTTCTTT
TRBJ2-1 few TRBD1 TRBV4-3 CASGWTGPYNEQFF TGCGCCAGCGGCTGGACAGGTCCCTACAATGAGCAGTTCTTC
TRBJ1-2 - - TRBV2 CASSESRVGGYTF TGTGCCAGCAGTGAATCCAGGGTGGGCGGCTACACCTTC
TRBJ2-5 - - TRBV30 CAWAVQGGETQYF TGTGCCTGGGCGGTCCAGGGAGGAGAGACCCAGTACTTC
TRBJ2-7 - - TRBV19 CASLDANLYEQYF TGTGCCAGTCTTGATGCCAACCTCTACGAGCAGTACTTC
TRBJ1-5 - TRBD1 TRBV27 CASSLFQSAQGSNQPQHF TGTGCCAGCAGTTTATTTCAGTCCGCACAGGGGAGCAATCAGCCCCAGCATTTT